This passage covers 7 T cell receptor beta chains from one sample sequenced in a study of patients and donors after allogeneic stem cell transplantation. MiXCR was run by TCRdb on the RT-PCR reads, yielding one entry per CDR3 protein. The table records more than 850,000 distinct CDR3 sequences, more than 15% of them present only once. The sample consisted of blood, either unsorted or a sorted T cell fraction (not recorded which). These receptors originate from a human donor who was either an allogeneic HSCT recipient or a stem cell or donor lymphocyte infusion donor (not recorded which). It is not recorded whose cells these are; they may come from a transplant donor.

The CDR3 DNA follows: TGTGCCAGCAGCGATTTGGCGGGGGCGACAGCAAATAGCTCCTACAATGAGCAGTTCTTC. Amino acid sequence: CASSDLAGATANSSYNEQFF. The rearrangement uses TRBV5-6 and TRBJ2-1, with D possibly matching TRBD2 (7 bases). This CDR3 is built from 20 residues. Germline loops: CDR1 SGHDT, CDR2 YYEEEE. Trimming cost V 4 bases and J 0 bases, with 26 bases left between them.

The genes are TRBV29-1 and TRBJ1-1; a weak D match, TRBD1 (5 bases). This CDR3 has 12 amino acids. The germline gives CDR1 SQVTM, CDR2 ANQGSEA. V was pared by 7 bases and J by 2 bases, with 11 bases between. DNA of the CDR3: TGCAGCGCGGCTGACAGCAACACTGAAGCTTTCTTT. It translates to CSAADSNTEAFF.

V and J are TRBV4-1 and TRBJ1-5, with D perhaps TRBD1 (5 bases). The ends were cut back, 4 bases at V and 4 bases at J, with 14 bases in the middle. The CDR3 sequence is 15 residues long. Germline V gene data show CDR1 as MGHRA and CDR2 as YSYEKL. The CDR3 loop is CASSPQGEVNQPQHF. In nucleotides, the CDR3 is TGCGCCAGCAGCCCGCAAGGGGAGGTGAATCAGCCCCAGCATTTT.

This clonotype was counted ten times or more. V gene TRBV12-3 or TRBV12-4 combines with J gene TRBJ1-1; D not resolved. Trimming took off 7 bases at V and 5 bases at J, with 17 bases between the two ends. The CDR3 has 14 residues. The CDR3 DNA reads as TGTGCCAGCAAATTAAGGTTGGTGGGTACTGAAGCTTTCTTT. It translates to CASKLRLVGTEAFF.

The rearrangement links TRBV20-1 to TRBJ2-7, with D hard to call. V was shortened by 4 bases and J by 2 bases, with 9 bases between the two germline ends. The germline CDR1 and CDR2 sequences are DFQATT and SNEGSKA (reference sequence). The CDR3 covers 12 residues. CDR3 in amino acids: CSATDGPYEQYF. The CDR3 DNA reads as TGCAGTGCTACCGACGGTCCCTACGAGCAGTACTTC.

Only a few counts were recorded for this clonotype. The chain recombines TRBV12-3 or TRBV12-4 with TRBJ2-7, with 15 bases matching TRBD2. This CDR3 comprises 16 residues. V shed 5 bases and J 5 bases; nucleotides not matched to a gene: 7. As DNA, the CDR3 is TGTGCCAGCAGTCCCGGGACTAGCGGGAGGAGCAACGAGCAGTACTTC. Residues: CASSPGTSGRSNEQYF.

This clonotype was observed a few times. The CDR3 DNA is TGCAGTGCCTGGGACACTGACACTGAAGCTTTCTTT. Its protein product is CSAWDTDTEAFF. The chain is built from TRBV20-1 and TRBJ1-1, with a possible D match to TRBD1 (6 bases). This CDR3 has 12 amino acids. Looked up from germline, CDR1 is DFQATT and CDR2 is SNEGSKA (reference sequence). Trimming left V 6 bases short and J 3 bases short, with 11 bases between.